This T cell receptor beta chain was identified in a study of blood T cell repertoires in COVID-19. Background on the study: COVID-19 samples, acute and convalescent, were from the United States, Italy and Spain.

Per the original data handling: How many nucleated cells were present was estimated from reference gene primer amplification. Some clones are missing from TCRdb's copy, which holds only in-frame ones; the method was immunoSEQ multiplex PCR. That table furnishes V, J and clone size, whereas the DNA furnished D and trimming. This table has about 46,000 clones, 83% appearing once. Germline loops: CDR1 SGHRS, CDR2 YFSETQ. CDR3 length: 14 amino acids. V gave up 0 bases and J gave up 8 bases, with 9 bases separating them. The TCR originated in a man aged 60 to 75 with active COVID-19. V and J are TRBV5-1 and TRBJ1-6; D might be TRBD1 (5 bases). Sample: peripheral blood. The CDR3 DNA sequence: TGCGCCAGCAGCTTGGGACAGACCCATTCACCCCTCCACTTT. Translating gives CASSLGQTHSPLHF.